The clone carrying this T cell receptor (beta chain) is deemed medium-sized. The data belong to a study of neurological immune-mediated disorders. For the study at large: About 90% of the roughly 35 multiple sclerosis patients had relapsing-remitting disease; 3 had secondary progressive.

The CDR3 has 15 residues. Germline loops: CDR1 SGHRS, CDR2 YFSETQ. V lost 5 bases and J lost 5, with 19 bases in between. TCRdb recomputed calls from the 5' RACE reads with MiXCR, one row per CDR3 protein. The sample consists of 66,000 or so distinct CDR3 sequences, less than 5.5% of them appearing once. The chain couples TRBV5-1 to TRBJ1-1; maybe TRBD1 (5 bases). The source material was PBMCs. The TCR sequence derives from a woman younger than 45 with multiple sclerosis. CDR3 region: CASSLSGRVETEAFF. The CDR3 DNA sequence: TGCGCCAGCAGTTTGTCAGGGAGGGTGGAGACTGAAGCTTTCTTT.